Listed below are T cell receptor beta chains from one sample, sequenced in a study of blood T cell repertoires in COVID-19. Measured with immunoSEQ multiplex PCR; TCRdb has only the in-frame clones, and not every one. Of over 120,000 clones in the sample, 75% to 90% are singletons; the top ten hold 3% to 4.5%. Source material: peripheral blood. The receptors come from an older man who had recovered from COVID-19. Both conserved end residues are trimmed from each CDR3. Fields, in order: V gene, J gene, CDR3 protein.

TRBV5-1	TRBJ2-7	ASSSRQGALYEQY
TRBV5-4	TRBJ1-6	ASSLVAGDNSPLH
TRBV5-8	TRBJ2-5	ASSLAAHDKETQY
TRBV1	TRBJ2-7	TSSQEEQEEYEQY
TRBV6-4	TRBJ2-1	ASSDYAGGNNEQF
TRBV5-1	TRBJ2-3	ASSLAVASGTDTQY
TRBV10-3	TRBJ2-1	AISEPTGAGSNEQF
TRBV3-1/TRBV3-2	TRBJ1-3	ASSHLTGGTASNSGNTIY
TRBV5-1	TRBJ2-1	ASSRGSYNEQF
TRBV10-1	TRBJ2-7	ASSETGIDEQY
TRBV4-1	TRBJ2-1	ASSQATPFPRNEQF
TRBV18	TRBJ2-3	ASSPPDWYTDTQY
TRBV3-1/TRBV3-2	TRBJ2-1	ASSQASGRVEQF
TRBV2	TRBJ2-7	ASSEVVTSGRNEQY
TRBV5-1	TRBJ2-5	ASSWSSGETQY
TRBV5-6	TRBJ1-5	ASSLKVEGGQPQH
TRBV29-1	TRBJ2-6	SVMGVGGANVLT
TRBV28	TRBJ2-5	ASTQTGTAAETQY
TRBV5-1	TRBJ1-2	ASSPGQATGYGYT
TRBV7-2	TRBJ1-2	ASSQGGSNYGYT
TRBV6-5	TRBJ2-7	ASSPGTGDPYEQY
TRBV9	TRBJ2-1	ASSSRLAYDNEQF
TRBV18	TRBJ2-7	ASSPEIQGTAEQY
TRBV6-5	TRBJ2-1	ASSYSGTINEQF
TRBV11-2	TRBJ1-3	ASSLSHGETGNTIY
TRBV7-9	TRBJ2-1	ASSLGLQGTLNEQF
TRBV27	TRBJ1-5	ASSLSRQGNGPQH
TRBV29-1	TRBJ2-7	SVENGYEQY
TRBV9	TRBJ2-7	ASSPSGTNVVYEQY
TRBV2	TRBJ2-6	ASRGESSGANVLT
TRBV7-3	TRBJ2-1	ASSLTRAGEGNEQF
TRBV4-1	TRBJ2-2	ASSPQGGGTGELF
TRBV5-1	TRBJ2-2	ASSLAAAVNTGELF